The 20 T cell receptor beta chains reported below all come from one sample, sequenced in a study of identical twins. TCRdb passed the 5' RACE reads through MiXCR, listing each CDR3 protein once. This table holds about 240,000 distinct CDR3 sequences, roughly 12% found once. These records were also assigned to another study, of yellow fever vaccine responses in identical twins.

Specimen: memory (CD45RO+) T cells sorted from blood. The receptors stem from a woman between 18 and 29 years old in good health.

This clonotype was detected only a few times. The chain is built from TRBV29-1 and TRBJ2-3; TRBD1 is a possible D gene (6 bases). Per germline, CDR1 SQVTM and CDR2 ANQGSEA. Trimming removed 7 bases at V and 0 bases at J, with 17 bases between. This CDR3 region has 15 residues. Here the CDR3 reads CSAKGQDTSTDTQYF. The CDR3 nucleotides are TGCAGCGCCAAGGGACAAGACACTAGCACAGATACGCAGTATTTT.

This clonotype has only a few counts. CDR3 region: CASSGTSGNTSPYEQYF. CDR3 bases: TGCGCCAGCAGTGGGACTAGCGGGAATACCAGCCCCTACGAGCAGTACTTC. The chain joins TRBV10-2 to TRBJ2-7; 12 nucleotides match TRBD2. Germline CDR1 reads WSHSY; CDR2 reads SAAADI. This CDR3 contains 17 residues. Losses at the gene ends were 4 bases for V and 2 bases for J; bases not matched to a gene: 9.

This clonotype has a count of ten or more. DNA of the CDR3: TGTGCCAGCAGGGGTGTGTGGGGGGGCTCCTACGAGCAGTACTTC. Translated, it gives CASRGVWGGSYEQYF. The chain links TRBV28 to TRBJ2-7; 7 bases are shared with TRBD2. The CDR3 has 15 amino acids. Trimming removed 6 bases from V and 0 bases from J; junction bases left unmatched: 8. Germline CDR1 is MDHEN and CDR2 is SYDVKM. Full variable domain (rest looked up from reference TRBV28 and TRBJ2-7): DVKVTQSSRYLVKRTGEKVFLECVQDMDHENMFWYRQDPGLGLRLIYFSYDVKMKEKGDIPEGYSVSREKKERFSLILESASTNQTSMYLCASRGVWGGSYEQYFGPGTRLTVT.

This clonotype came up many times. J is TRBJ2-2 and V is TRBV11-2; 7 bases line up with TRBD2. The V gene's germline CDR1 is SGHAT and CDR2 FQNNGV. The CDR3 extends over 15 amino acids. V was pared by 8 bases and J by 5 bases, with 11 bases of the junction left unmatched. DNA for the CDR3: TGTGCCAGCGGCCGGGGACTATACCCTACCGGGGAGCTGTTTTTT. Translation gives CASGRGLYPTGELFF.

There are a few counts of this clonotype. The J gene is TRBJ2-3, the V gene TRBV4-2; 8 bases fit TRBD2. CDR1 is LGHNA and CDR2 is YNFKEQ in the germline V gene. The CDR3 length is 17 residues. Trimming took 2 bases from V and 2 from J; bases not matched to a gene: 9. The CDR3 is CASSQPGVAGYTDTQYF. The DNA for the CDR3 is TGTGCCAGCAGCCAACCCGGGGTAGCGGGATACACAGATACGCAGTATTTT.

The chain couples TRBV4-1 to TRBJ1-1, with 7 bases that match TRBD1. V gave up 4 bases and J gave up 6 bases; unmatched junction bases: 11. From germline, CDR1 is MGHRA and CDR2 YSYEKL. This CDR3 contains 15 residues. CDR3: CASSLSTGNPSEAFF. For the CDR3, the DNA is TGCGCCAGCAGCCTCTCGACAGGGAATCCCTCTGAAGCTTTCTTT.

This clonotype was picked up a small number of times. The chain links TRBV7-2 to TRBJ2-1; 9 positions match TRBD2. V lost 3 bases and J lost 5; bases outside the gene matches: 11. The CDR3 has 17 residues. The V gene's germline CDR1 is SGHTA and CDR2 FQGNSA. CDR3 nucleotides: TGTGCCAGCAGCTTCTTCCGGAGCGGGAGGAGGGACAATGAGCAGTTCTTC. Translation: CASSFFRSGRRDNEQFF.

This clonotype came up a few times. The CDR3 sequence is CASSQDTSLWGYEQYF. The CDR3 nucleotides are TGCGCCAGCAGCCAAGATACTAGCCTTTGGGGCTACGAGCAGTACTTC. The chain recombines TRBV4-3 with TRBJ2-7; D is possibly TRBD2 (6 bases). The CDR3 extends over 16 amino acids. Germline V gene lookup returns CDR1 LGHNA and CDR2 YSLEER. Trimming pared 0 bases from V and 3 bases from J, leaving 15 bases between.

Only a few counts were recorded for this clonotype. This chain's CDR3 is CASSYGTVQETQYF. In DNA, the CDR3 is TGCGCCAGCAGCTACGGGACAGTCCAAGAGACCCAGTACTTC. The chain couples TRBV5-1 to TRBJ2-5; 7 bases line up with TRBD1. V shed 3 bases and J 1 base; nucleotides not matched to a gene: 3. The CDR3 has 14 residues. Germline lookup yields CDR1 SGHRS and CDR2 YFSETQ.

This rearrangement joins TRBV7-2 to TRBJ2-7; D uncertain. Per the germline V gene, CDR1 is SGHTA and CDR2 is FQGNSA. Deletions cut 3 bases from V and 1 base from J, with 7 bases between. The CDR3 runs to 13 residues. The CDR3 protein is CASSLTLSYEQYF. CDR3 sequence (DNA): TGTGCCAGCAGCTTGACATTATCCTACGAGCAGTACTTC.

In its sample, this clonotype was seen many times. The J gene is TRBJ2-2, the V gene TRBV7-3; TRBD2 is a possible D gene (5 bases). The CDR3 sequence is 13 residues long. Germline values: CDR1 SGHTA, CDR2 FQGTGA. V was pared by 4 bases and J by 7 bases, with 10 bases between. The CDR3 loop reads CASSSQRYGELFF. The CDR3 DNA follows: TGTGCCAGCAGCTCTCAGCGGTACGGGGAGCTGTTTTTT.

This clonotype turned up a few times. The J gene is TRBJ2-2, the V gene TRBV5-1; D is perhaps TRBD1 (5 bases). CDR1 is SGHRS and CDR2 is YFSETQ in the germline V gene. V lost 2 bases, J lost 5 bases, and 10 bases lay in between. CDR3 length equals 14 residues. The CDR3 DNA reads TGCGCCAGCAGCTTTATGGGGCGGACCGGGGAGCTGTTTTTT. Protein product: CASSFMGRTGELFF.

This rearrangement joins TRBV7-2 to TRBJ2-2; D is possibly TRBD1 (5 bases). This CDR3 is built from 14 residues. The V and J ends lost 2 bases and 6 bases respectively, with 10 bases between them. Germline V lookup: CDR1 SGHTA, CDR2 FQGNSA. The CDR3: CASSLSRVPGELFF. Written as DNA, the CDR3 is TGTGCCAGCAGCTTATCCAGGGTCCCCGGGGAGCTGTTTTTT.

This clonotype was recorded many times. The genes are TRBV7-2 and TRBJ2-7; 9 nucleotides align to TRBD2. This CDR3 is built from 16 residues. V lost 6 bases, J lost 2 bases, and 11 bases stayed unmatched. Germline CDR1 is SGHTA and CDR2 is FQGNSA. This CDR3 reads CASRAQTSGKTYEQYF. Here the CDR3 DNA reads TGTGCCAGCAGAGCCCAGACTAGCGGTAAAACCTACGAGCAGTACTTC. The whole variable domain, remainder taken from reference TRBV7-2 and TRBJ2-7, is GAGVSQSPSNKVTEKGKDVELRCDPISGHTALYWYRQSLGQGLEFLIYFQGNSAPDKSGLPSDRFSAERTGGSVSTLTIQRTQQEDSAVYLCASRAQTSGKTYEQYFGPGTRLTVT.

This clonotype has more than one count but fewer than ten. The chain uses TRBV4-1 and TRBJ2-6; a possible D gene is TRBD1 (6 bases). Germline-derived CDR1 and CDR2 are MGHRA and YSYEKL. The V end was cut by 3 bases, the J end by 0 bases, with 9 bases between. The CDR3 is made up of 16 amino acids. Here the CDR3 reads CASSQSTGSGANVLTF. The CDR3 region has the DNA TGCGCCAGCAGCCAGTCGACAGGCTCTGGGGCCAACGTCCTGACTTTC.

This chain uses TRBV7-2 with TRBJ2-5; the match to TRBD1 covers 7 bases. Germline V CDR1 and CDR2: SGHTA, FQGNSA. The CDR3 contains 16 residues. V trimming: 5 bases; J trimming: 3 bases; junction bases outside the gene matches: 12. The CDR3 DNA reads TGTGCCAGCAGCCTCGTTGACAGGGCGACCGAAGAGACCCAGTACTTC. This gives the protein CASSLVDRATEETQYF.

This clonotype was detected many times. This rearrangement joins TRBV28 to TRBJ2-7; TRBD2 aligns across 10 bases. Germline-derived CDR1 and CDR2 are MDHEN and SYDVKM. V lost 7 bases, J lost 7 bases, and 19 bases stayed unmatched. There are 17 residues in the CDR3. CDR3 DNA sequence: TGTGCCAGCAATTCGGCTAGCGGGAGCCCTAGATCTAGGGAGCAGTACTTC. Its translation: CASNSASGSPRSREQYF. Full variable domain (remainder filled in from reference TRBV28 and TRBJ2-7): DVKVTQSSRYLVKRTGEKVFLECVQDMDHENMFWYRQDPGLGLRLIYFSYDVKMKEKGDIPEGYSVSREKKERFSLILESASTNQTSMYLCASNSASGSPRSREQYFGPGTRLTVT.

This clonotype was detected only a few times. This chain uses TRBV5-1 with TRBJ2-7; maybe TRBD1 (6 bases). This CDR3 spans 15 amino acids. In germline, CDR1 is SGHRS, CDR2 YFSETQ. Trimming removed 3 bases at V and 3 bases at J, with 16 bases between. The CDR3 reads CASSSAGTQIYEQYF. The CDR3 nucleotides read TGCGCCAGCAGCTCCGCCGGGACACAGATCTACGAGCAGTACTTC.

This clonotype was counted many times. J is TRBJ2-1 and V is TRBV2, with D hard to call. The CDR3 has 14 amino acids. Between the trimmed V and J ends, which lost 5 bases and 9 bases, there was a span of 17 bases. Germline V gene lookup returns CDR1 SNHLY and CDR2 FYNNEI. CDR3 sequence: CASSFTRLLGEQFF. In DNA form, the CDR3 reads TGTGCCAGCAGTTTTACTCGTCTACTTGGTGAGCAGTTCTTC.

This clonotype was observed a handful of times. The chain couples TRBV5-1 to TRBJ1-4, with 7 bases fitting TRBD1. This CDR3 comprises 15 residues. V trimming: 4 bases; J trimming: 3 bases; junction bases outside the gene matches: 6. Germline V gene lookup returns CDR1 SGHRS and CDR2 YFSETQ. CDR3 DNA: TGCGCCAGCAGCCCCCAGACAGGGCCTAATGAAAAACTGTTTTTT. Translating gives CASSPQTGPNEKLFF. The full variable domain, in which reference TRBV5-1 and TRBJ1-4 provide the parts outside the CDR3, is KAGVTQTPRYLIKTRGQQVTLSCSPISGHRSVSWYQQTPGQGLQFLFEYFSETQRNKGNFPGRFSGRQFSNSRSEMNVSTLELGDSALYLCASSPQTGPNEKLFFGSGTQLSVL.